This TCR beta chain was obtained from a study of blood T cell repertoires in COVID-19. Study-level background: Italy, Spain and the United States were the sources of the convalescent and acute COVID-19 samples. Sources were T cells, B-cell-depleted T cells, or PBMCs; the material itself was cDNA or gDNA.

Original processing notes: It was from reference gene primer amplification that nucleated cell counts were estimated. Using immunoSEQ multiplex PCR, the repertoire was profiled, and TCRdb retains in-frame clones only, with some absent. For V, J and clone size, that table is used; D and trimming come from the DNA. The sample lists approximately 210,000 clones; 70% to 90% were seen once. CDR3 size: 15 residues. The V gene's germline CDR1 is MDHEN and CDR2 SYDVKM. Trimming removed 7 bases at V and 4 bases at J, with 17 bases between. Material for sequencing was peripheral blood. The chain couples TRBV28 to TRBJ2-1; D is ambiguous. The TCR was taken from a woman between 70 and 85 years old with active or convalescent COVID-19. The CDR3 reads CASKPGGDPYNEQFF. As DNA, the CDR3 is TGTGCCAGCAAACCCGGCGGTGACCCATACAATGAGCAGTTCTTC.